The clone carrying this T cell receptor beta chain has a count of ten or more. This sample was included in a study of neurological immune-mediated disorders. V dropped 5 bases and J dropped 3 bases, with 16 bases sitting between them. This CDR3 has 16 residues. The germline V gene encodes CDR1 SGHTA and CDR2 FQGTGA. TCRdb itself ran the 5' RACE reads through MiXCR, one entry per CDR3 protein. Among more than 40,000 distinct CDR3 sequences listed, under 2% were seen once. This clonotype originated in a woman aged 40 to 50 with multiple sclerosis. The V call is TRBV7-3, the J call TRBJ2-2; perhaps TRBD2 as D (7 bases). Sequenced: PBMCs. Here the CDR3 DNA reads TGTGCCAGCAGCGAAGGGGGGGGCTCATACACCGGGGAGCTGTTTTTT. Translated, it gives CASSEGGGSYTGELFF.